These T cell receptor beta chains were read from a single sample in a study of patients and donors after allogeneic stem cell transplantation. TCRdb redid the calling of the RT-PCR reads with MiXCR, one entry per CDR3 protein. The sample carries thousands of distinct CDR3 sequences, roughly 4.2% recorded once. Material for sequencing was blood, either unsorted or a sorted T cell fraction (not recorded which). These receptors came from a human donor who was either an allogeneic HSCT recipient or a stem cell or donor lymphocyte infusion donor (not recorded which). It is not recorded whose cells these are; they may come from a transplant donor. The CDR3 runs from the conserved cysteine through the conserved F or W. The order of the fields is V gene, clone size, CDR3 protein. Clone size, where shown, is once, few, many, or a class for clones that have expanded.

TRBV20-1,many,CSAETGISRYGYTF
TRBV6-1,many,CASSEAGVVAGSRAEAFF
TRBV19,many,CASSYRNTGELFF
TRBV7-9,NA,CASSISYEQYF
TRBV24-1,NA,CATSDFPSGNGVNEQFF
TRBV9,medium-sized,CASGQGSGTEAFF
TRBV6-5,many,CASIRTATSNTIYF
TRBV20-1,many,CSASVPPANYGYTF
TRBV6-5,many,CASSRTGRGGYTF
TRBV15,medium-sized,CATSREGRSYGYTF
TRBV5-5,large,CASSSTGESNYGYTF
TRBV5-3,few,CASRARGPPPYEQYF
TRBV11-2,many,CASSLGGIIIEAFF